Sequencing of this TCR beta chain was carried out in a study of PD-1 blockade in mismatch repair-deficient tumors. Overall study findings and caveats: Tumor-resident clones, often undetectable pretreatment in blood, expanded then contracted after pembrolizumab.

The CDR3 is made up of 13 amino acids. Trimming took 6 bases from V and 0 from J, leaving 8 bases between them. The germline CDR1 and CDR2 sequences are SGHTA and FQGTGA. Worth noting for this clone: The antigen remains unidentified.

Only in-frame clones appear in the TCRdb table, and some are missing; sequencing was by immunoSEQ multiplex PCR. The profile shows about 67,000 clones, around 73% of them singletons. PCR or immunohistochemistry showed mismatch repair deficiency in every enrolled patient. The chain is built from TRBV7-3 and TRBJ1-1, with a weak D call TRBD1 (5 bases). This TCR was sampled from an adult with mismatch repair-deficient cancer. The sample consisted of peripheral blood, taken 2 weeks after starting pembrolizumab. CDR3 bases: TGTGCCAGCAGTCAAGGGGTGAACACTGAAGCTTTCTTT. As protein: CASSQGVNTEAFF.